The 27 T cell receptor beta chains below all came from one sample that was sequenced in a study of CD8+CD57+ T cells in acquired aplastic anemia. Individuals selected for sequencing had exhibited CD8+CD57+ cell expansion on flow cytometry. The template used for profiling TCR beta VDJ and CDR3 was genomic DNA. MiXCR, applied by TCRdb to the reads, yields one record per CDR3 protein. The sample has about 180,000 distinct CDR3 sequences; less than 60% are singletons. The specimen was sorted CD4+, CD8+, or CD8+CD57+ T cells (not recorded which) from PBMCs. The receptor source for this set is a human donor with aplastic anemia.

CDR3 bases: TGTGCCACCAGTGATATACGGACAGGGGGCCGGGGGGAGACCCAGTACTTC. Amino acids: CATSDIRTGGRGETQYF. This chain connects TRBV24-1 to TRBJ2-5; TRBD1 agrees at 11 bases. CDR1 is KGHDR and CDR2 is SFDVKD in the germline V gene. The CDR3 length is 17 residues. J gave up 5 bases and V 3 bases, and 10 bases lay outside the gene matches.

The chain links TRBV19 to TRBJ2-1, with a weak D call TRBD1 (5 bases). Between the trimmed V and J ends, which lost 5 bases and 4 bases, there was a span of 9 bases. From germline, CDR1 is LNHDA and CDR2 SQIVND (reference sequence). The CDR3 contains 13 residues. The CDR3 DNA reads TGTGCCAGTAGTCTACAGGATTACAATGAGCAGTTCTTC. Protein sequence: CASSLQDYNEQFF.

The CDR3, as DNA: TGTGCCAGCAGTGACCCGGGAATGGGGGTCACTGAAGCTTTCTTT. Amino acid sequence: CASSDPGMGVTEAFF. V usage is TRBV6-4 and J usage is TRBJ1-1, with D possibly matching TRBD1 (5 bases). Looked up from germline, CDR1 is MRHNA and CDR2 is SNTAGT. The CDR3 covers 15 residues. V was clipped by 2 bases and J by 4 bases, with 14 bases between them.

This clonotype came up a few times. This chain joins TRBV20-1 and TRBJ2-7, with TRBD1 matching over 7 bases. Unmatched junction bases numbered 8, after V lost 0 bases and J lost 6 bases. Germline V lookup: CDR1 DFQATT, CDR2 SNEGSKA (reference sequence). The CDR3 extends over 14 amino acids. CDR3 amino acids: CSARDVQGPVEQYF. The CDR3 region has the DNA TGCAGTGCTAGAGATGTACAGGGGCCCGTCGAGCAGTACTTC.

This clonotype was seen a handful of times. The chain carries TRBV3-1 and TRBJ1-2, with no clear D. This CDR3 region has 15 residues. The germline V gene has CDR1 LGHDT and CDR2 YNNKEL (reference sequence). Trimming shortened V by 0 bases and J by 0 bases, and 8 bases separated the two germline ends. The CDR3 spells CASSQDGLANYGYTF. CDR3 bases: TGTGCCAGCAGCCAAGACGGGTTAGCTAACTATGGCTACACCTTC. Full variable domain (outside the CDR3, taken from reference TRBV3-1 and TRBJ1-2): DTAVSQTPKYLVTQMGNDKSIKCEQNLGHDTMYWYKQDSKKFLKIMFSYNNKELIINETVPNRFSPKSPDKAHLNLHINSLELGDSAVYFCASSQDGLANYGYTFGSGTRLTVV.

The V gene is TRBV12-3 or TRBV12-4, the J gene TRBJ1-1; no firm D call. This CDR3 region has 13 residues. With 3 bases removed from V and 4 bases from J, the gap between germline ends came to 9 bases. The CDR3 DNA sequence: TGTGCCAGCAGTTTCAAAGGGCTCACTGAAGCTTTCTTT. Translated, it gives CASSFKGLTEAFF.

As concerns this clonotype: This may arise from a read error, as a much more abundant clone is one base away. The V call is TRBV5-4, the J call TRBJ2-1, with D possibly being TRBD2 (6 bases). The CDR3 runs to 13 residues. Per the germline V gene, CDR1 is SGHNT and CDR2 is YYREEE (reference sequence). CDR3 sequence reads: CTSSLEGTGEQFF. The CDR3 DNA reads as TGTACCAGCAGCTTGGAGGGGACGGGGGAGCAGTTCTTC.

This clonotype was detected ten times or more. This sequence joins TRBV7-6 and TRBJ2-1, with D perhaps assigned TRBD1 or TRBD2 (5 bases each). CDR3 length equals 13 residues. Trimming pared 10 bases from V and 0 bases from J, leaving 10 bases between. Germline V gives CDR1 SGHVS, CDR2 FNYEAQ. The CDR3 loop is CATRGVSYNEQFF. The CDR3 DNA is TGTGCCACCAGAGGGGTCTCCTACAATGAGCAGTTCTTC.

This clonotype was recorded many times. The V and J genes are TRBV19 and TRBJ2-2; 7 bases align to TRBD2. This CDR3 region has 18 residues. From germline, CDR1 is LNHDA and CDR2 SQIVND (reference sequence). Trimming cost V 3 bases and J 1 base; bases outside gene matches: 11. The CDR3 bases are TGTGCCAGTAGTATTAGGGAGGGGCTAGACTGGAACACCGGGGAGCTGTTTTTT. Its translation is CASSIREGLDWNTGELFF.

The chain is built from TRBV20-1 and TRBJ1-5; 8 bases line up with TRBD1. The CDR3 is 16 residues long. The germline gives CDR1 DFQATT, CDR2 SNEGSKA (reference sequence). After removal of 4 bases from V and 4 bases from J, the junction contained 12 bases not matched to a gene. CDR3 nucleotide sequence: TGCAGTGCTACTAACGTGGACAGGGTCGGTAATCAGCCCCAGCATTTT. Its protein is CSATNVDRVGNQPQHF.

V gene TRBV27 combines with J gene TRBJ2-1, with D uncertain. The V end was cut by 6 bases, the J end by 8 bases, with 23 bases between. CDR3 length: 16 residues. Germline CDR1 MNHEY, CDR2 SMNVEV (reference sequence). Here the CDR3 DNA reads TGTGCCAGCAGGCCACTATCCTGGGCCCGAGATGATGAGCAGTTCTTC. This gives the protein CASRPLSWARDDEQFF.

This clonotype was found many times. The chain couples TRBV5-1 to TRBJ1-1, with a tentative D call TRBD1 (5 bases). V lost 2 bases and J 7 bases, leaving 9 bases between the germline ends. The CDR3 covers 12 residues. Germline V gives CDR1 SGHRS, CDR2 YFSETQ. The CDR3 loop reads CASSFEGLEAFF. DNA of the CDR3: TGCGCCAGCAGCTTTGAGGGACTTGAAGCTTTCTTT.

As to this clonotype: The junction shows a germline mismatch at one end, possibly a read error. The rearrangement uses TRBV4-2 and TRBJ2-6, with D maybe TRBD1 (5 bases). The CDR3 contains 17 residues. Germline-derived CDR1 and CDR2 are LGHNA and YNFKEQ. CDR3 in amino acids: CASSQDQAGLGTNVLTF. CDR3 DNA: TGTGCCAGCAGCCAAGATCAAGCAGGGCTTGGGACCAACGTCCTGACTTTC.

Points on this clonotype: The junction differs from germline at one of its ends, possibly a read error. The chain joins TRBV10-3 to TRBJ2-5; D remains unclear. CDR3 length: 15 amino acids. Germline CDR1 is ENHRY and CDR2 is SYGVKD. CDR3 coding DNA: TGTGCCGTCAGTAACGGCGGCGTATTCCGAGAGACCCAGTACTTC. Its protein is CAVSNGGVFRETQYF.

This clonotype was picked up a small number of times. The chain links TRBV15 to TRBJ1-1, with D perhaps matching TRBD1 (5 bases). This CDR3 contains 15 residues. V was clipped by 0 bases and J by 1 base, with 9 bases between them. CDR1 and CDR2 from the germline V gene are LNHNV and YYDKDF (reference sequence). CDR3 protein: CATSRDGQQNTEAFF. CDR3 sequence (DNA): TGTGCCACCAGCAGAGATGGACAACAGAACACTGAAGCTTTCTTT.

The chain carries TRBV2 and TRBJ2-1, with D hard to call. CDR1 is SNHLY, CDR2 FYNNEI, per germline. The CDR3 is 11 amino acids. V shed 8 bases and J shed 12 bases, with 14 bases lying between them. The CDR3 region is CASLTAAGQFF. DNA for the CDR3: TGTGCCAGCCTAACGGCGGCCGGGCAGTTCTTC.

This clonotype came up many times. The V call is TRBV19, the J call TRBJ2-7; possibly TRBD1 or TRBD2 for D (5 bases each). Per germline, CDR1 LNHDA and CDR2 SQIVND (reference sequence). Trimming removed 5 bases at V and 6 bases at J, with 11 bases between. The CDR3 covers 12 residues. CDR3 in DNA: TGTGCCAGTAGTCAGGGAGACGGCGAGCAGTACTTC. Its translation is CASSQGDGEQYF. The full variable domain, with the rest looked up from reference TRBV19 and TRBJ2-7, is DGGITQSPKYLFRKEGQNVTLSCEQNLNHDAMYWYRQDPGQGLRLIYYSQIVNDFQKGDIAEGYSVSREKKESFPLTVTSAQKNPTAFYLCASSQGDGEQYFGPGTRLTVT.

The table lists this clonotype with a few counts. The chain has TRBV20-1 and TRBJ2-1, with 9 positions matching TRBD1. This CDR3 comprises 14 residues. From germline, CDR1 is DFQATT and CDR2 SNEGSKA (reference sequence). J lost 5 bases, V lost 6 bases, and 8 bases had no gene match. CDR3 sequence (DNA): TGCAGTGCCGACAGGGGGTTTCAGGACAATGAGCAGTTCTTC. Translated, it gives CSADRGFQDNEQFF.

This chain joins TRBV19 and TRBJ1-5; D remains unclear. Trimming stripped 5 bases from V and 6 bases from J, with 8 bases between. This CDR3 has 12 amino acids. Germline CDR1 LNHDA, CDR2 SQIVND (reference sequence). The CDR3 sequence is CASSRQVQPQHF. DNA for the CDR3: TGTGCCAGTAGTCGTCAGGTTCAGCCCCAGCATTTT.

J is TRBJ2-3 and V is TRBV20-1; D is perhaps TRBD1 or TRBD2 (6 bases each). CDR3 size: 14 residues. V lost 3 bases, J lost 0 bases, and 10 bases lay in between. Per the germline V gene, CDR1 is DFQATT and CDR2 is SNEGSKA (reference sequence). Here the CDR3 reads CSARWGASTDTQYF. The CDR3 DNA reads TGCAGTGCTAGGTGGGGGGCCAGCACAGATACGCAGTATTTT.

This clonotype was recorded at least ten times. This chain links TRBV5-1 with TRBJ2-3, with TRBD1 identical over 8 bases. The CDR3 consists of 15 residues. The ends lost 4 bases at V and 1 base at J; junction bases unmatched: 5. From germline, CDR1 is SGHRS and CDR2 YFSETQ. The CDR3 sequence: CASSPGGLGTDTQYF. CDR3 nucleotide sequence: TGCGCCAGCAGCCCAGGGGGCCTCGGCACAGATACGCAGTATTTT.

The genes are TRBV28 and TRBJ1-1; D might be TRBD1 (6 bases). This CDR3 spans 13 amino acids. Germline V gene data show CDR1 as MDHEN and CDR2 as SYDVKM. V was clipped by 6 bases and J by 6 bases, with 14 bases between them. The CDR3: CASRKTGFAEAFF. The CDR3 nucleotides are TGTGCCAGCAGGAAAACAGGGTTCGCTGAAGCTTTCTTT.

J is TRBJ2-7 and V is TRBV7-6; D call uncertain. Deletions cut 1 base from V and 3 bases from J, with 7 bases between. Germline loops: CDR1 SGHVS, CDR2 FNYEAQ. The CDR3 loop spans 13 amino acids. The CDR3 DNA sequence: TGTGCCAGCAGCTTAGATGCCCTCTACGAGCAGTACTTC. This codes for CASSLDALYEQYF.

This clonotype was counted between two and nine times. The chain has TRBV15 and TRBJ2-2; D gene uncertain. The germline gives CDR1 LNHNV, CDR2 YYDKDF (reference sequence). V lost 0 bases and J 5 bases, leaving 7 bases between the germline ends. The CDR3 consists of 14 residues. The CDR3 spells CATSRDITTGELFF. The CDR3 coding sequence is TGTGCCACCAGCAGAGATATTACGACCGGGGAGCTGTTTTTT. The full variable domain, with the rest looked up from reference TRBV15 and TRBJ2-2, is DAMVIQNPRYQVTQFGKPVTLSCSQTLNHNVMYWYQQKSSQAPKLLFHYYDKDFNNEADTPDNFQSRRPNTSFCFLDIRSPGLGDTAMYLCATSRDITTGELFFGEGSRLTVL.

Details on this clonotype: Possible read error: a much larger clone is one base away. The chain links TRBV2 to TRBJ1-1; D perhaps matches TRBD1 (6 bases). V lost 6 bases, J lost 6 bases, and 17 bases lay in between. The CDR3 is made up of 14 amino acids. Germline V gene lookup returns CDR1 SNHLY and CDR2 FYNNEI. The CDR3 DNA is TGTGCCAGCAGCTTCAGACGGGGGGGCGCTGAAGCTTTCTTT. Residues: CASSFRRGGAEAFF.

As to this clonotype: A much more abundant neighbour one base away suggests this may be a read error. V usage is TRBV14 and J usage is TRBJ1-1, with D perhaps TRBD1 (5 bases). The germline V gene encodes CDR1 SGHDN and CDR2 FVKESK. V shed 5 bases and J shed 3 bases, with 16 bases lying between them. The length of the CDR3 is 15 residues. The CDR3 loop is CASSRTRVGYTEAFF. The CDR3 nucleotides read TGTGCCAGCAGCAGGACAAGGGTGGGGTACACTGAAGCTTTCTTT.

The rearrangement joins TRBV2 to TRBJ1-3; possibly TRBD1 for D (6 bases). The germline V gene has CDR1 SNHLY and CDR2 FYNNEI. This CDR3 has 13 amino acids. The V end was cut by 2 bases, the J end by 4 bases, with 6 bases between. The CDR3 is CASSEQGGNTIYF. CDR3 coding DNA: TGTGCCAGCAGTGAACAGGGGGGAAACACCATATATTTT.